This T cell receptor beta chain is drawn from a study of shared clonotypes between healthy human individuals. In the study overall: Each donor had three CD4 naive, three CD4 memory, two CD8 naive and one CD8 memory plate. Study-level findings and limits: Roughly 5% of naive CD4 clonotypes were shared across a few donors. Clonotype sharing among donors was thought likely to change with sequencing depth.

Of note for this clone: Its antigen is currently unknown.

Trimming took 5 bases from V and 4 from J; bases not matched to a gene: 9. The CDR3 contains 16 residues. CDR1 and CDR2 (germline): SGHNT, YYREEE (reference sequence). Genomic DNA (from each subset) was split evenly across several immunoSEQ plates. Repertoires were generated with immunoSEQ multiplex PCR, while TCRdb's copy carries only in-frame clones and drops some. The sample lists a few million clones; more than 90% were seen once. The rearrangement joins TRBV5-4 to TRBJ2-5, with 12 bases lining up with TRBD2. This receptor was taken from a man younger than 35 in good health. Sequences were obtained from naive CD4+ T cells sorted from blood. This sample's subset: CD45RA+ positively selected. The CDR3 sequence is CASSIPSGGAAETQYF. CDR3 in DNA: TGTGCCAGCAGTATTCCTAGCGGGGGGGCCGCAGAGACCCAGTACTTC.